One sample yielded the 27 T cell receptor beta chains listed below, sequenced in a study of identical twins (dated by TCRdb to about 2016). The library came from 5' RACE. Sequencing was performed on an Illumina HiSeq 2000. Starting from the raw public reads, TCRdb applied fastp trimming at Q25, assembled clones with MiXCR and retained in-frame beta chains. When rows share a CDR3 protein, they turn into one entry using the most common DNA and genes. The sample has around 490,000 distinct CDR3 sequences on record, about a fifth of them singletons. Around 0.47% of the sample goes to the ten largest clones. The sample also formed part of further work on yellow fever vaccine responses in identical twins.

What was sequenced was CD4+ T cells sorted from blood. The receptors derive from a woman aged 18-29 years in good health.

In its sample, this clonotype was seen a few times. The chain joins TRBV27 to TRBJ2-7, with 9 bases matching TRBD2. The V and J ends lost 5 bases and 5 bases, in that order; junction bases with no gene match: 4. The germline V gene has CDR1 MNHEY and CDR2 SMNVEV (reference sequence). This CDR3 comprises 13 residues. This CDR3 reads CASSQGTSNEQYF. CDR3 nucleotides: TGTGCCAGCAGTCAGGGGACTAGCAACGAGCAGTACTTC.

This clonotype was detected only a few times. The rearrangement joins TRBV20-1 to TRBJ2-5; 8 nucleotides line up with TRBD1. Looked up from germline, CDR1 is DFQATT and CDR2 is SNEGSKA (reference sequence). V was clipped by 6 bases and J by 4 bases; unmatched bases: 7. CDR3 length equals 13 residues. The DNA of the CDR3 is TGCAGTGCGCCCGGGACAGGTGTAGAGACCCAGTACTTC. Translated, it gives CSAPGTGVETQYF.

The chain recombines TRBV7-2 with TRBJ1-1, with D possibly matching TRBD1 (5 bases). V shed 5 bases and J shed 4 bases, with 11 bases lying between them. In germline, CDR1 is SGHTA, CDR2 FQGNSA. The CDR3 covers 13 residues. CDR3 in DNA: TGTGCCAGCAGCGGCAGGGTGGCCACTGAAGCTTTCTTT. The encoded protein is CASSGRVATEAFF.

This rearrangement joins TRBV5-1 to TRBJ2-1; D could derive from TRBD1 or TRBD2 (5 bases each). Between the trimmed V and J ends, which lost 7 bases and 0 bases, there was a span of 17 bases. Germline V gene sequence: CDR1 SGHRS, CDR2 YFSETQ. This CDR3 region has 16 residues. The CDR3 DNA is TGCGCCAGCCGAACCGCAGGGACGAGCTCCTACAATGAGCAGTTCTTC. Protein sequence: CASRTAGTSSYNEQFF.

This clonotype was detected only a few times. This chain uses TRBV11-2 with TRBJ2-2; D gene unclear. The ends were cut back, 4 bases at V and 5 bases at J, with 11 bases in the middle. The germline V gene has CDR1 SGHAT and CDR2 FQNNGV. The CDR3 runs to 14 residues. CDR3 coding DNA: TGTGCCAGCAGCTCCCAAACACCGACCGGGGAGCTGTTTTTT. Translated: CASSSQTPTGELFF.

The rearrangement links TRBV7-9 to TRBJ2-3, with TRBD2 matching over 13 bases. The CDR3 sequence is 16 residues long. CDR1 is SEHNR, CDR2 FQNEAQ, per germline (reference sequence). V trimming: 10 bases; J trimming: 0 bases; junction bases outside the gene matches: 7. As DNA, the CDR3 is TGTGCCATCAGGACTAGCGGGGGTGCTAGCACAGATACGCAGTATTTT. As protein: CAIRTSGGASTDTQYF.

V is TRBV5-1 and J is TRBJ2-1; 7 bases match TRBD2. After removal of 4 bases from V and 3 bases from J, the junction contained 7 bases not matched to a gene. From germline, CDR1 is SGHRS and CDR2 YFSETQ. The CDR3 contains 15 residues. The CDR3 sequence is CASSLTSVGYNEQFF. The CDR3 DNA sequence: TGCGCCAGCAGCCTAACTAGCGTAGGCTACAATGAGCAGTTCTTC.

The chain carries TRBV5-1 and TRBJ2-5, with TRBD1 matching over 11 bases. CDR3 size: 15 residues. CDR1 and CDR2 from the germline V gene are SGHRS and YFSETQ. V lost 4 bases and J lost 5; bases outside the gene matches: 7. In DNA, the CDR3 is TGCGCCAGCAGCCCGCGGACAGGGGGCACGGAGACCCAGTACTTC. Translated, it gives CASSPRTGGTETQYF.

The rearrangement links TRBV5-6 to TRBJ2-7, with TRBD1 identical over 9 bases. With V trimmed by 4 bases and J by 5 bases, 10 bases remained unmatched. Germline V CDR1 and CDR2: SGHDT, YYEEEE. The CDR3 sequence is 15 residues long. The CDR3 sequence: CASSRVDRGIDEQYF. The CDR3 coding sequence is TGTGCCAGCAGCCGAGTGGACAGGGGAATCGACGAGCAGTACTTC.

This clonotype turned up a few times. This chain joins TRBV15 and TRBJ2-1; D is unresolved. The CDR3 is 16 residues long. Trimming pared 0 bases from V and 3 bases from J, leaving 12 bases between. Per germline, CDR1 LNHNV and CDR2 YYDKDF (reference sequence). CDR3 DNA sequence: TGTGCCACCAGCAGAGAAAAGCGCGTTTTCTACAATGAGCAGTTCTTC. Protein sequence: CATSREKRVFYNEQFF.

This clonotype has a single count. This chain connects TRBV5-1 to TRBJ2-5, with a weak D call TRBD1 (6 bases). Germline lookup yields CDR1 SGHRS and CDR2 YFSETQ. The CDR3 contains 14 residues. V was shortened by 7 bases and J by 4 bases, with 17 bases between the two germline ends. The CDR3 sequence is CASAPGHSRETQYF. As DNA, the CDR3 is TGCGCCAGCGCTCCGGGACATTCGAGAGAGACCCAGTACTTC.

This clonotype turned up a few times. CDR3 bases: TGTGCCAGCAGCTTCGGGACAGCCTATGGCTACACCTTC. It yields the protein CASSFGTAYGYTF. The genes are TRBV7-9 and TRBJ1-2; 7 nucleotides align to TRBD1. The germline gives CDR1 SEHNR, CDR2 FQNEAQ (reference sequence). The CDR3 is 13 amino acids. V lost 3 bases, J lost 4 bases, and 2 bases stayed unmatched. The entire variable domain, with the rest obtained from reference TRBV7-9 and TRBJ1-2, is as follows: DTGVSQNPRHKITKRGQNVTFRCDPISEHNRLYWYRQTLGQGPEFLTYFQNEAQLEKSRLLSDRFSAERPKGSFSTLEIQRTEQGDSAMYLCASSFGTAYGYTFGSGTRLTVV.

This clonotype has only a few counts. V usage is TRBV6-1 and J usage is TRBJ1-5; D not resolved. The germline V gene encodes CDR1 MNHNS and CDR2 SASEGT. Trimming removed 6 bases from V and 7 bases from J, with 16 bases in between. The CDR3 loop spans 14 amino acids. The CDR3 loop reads CASSSPGHDQPQHF. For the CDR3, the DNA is TGTGCCAGCAGCAGCCCCGGGCATGACCAGCCCCAGCATTTT.

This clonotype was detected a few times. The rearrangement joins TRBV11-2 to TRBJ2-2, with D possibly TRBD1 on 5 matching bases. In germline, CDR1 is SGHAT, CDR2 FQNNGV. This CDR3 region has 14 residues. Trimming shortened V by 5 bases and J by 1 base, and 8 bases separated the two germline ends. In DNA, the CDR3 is TGTGCCAGCAGCCATACAGGGAACACCGGGGAGCTGTTTTTT. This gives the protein CASSHTGNTGELFF.

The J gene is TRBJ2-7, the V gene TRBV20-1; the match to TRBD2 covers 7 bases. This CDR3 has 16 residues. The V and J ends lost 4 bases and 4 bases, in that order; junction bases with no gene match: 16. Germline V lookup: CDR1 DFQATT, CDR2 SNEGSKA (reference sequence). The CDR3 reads CSATPPGGGSRYEQYF. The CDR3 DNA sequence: TGCAGTGCTACCCCTCCGGGAGGAGGGAGCAGGTACGAGCAGTACTTC.

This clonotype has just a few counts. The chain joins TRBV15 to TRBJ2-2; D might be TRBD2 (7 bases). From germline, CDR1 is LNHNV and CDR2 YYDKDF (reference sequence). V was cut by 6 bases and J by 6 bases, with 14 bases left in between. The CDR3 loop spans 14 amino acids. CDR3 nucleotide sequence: TGTGCCACCAGGTTGGGGGGGGCCCCCGGGGAGCTGTTTTTT. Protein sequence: CATRLGGAPGELFF.

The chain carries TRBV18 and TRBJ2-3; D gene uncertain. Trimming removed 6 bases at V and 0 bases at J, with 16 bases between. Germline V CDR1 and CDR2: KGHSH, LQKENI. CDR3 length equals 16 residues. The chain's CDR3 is CASSLQGATSTDTQYF. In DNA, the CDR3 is TGTGCCAGCTCCCTTCAAGGTGCGACTAGCACAGATACGCAGTATTTT.

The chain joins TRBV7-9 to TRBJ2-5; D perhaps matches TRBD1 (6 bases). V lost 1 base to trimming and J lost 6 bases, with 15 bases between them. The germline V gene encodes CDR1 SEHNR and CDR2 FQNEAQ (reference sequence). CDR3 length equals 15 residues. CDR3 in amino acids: CASSLVGQGLQTQYF. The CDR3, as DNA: TGTGCCAGCAGCTTAGTGGGACAAGGCCTACAGACCCAGTACTTC.

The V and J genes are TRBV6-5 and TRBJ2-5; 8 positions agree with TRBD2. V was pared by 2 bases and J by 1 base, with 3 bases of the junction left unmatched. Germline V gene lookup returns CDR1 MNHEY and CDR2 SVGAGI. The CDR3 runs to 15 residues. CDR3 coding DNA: TGTGCCAGCAGTTACCCCGGGACTAGCCAAGAGACCCAGTACTTC. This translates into CASSYPGTSQETQYF.

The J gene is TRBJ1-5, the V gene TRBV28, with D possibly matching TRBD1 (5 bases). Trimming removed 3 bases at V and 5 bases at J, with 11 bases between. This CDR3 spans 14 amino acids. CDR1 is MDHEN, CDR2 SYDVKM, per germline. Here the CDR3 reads CASSLFRGYQPQHF. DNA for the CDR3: TGTGCCAGCAGTTTGTTTAGGGGATATCAGCCCCAGCATTTT.

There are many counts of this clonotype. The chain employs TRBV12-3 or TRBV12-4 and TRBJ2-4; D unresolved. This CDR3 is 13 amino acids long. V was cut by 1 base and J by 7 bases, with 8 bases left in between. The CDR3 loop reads CASSLVGSNIQYF. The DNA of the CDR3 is TGTGCCAGCAGTTTAGTGGGCTCGAACATTCAGTACTTC.

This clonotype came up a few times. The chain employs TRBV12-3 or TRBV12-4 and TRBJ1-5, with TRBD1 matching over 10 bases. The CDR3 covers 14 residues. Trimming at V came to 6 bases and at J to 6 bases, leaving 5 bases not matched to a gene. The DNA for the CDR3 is TGTGCCAGCAGAGGGACAGGGGATGTTCAGCCCCAGCATTTT. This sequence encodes CASRGTGDVQPQHF.

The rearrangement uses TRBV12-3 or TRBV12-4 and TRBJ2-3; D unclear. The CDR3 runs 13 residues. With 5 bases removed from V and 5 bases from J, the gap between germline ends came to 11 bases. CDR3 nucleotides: TGTGCCAGCAGTCCCCCGATGGGAGATACGCAGTATTTT. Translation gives CASSPPMGDTQYF.

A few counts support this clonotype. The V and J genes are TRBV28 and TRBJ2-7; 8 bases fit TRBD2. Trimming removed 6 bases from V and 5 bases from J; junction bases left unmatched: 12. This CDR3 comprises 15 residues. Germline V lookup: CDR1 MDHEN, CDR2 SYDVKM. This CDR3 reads CASSLPPGLVNEQYF. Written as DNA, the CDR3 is TGTGCCAGCAGCTTACCCCCGGGACTAGTTAACGAGCAGTACTTC.

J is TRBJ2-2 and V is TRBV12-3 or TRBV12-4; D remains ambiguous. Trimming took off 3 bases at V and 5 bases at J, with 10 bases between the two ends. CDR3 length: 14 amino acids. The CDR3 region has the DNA TGTGCCAGCAGTTTTCGCCGGACGACCGGGGAGCTGTTTTTT. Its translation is CASSFRRTTGELFF.

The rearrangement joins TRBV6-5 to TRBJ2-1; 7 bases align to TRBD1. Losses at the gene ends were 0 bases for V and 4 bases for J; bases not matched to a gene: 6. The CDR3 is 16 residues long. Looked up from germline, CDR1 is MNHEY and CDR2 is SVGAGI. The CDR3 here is CASSYSRTGTYNEQFF. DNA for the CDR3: TGTGCCAGCAGTTACTCCAGGACAGGAACATACAATGAGCAGTTCTTC.

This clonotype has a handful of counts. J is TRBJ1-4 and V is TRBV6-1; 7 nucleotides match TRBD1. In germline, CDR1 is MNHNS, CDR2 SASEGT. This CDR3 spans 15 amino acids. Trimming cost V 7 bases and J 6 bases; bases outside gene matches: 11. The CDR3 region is CASKGRQGRDEKLFF. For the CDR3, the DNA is TGTGCCAGCAAGGGACGACAGGGAAGGGATGAAAAACTGTTTTTT.